One T cell receptor (beta chain) is described in this entry. Its recognized antigen is unknown. Per-base quality was not reported, and no clone a single base away is much larger than it. This record comes from a study of T cell changes during pregnancy in multiple sclerosis (dated by TCRdb to about 2019). A note on the overall study: The study looked at changes in the T cell repertoire across pregnancy in women with multiple sclerosis.

In the germline V gene (reference sequence), CDR1 corresponds to SEHNR and CDR2 to FQNEAQ. The V end gives up 4 bases and the J end 4 bases, leaving 9 bases in the junction not matched to a gene. Including the terminal cysteine and phenylalanine, the CDR3 comprises 15 residues. The read is trimmed to its CDR3 DNA, 45 bases read in frame from base 1. Library creation used the immunoSEQ multiplex PCR assay. TCRdb retrieved this table from immuneACCESS and kept in-frame rearrangements only. Not all clones are present; in checked studies, unresolved V genes account for under half, and no reason is known for the remainder. This sample lists 45,000 to 55,000 clones; 85% to 95% were detected once. Together, the top ten hold less than 6% of the sample.

This chain joins TRBV7-9 to TRBJ1-1, and 7 junctional nucleotides match TRBD1. The sequencing used CD8+ T cells from peripheral blood mononuclear cells, collected before pregnancy. The receptor's source is a female donor with multiple sclerosis, enrolled in a pregnancy study. The CDR3 is CASSSTQGQITEAFF. Read as DNA, the sequence is TGTGCCAGCAGCTCCACTCAGGGACAGATCACTGAAGCTTTCTTT.